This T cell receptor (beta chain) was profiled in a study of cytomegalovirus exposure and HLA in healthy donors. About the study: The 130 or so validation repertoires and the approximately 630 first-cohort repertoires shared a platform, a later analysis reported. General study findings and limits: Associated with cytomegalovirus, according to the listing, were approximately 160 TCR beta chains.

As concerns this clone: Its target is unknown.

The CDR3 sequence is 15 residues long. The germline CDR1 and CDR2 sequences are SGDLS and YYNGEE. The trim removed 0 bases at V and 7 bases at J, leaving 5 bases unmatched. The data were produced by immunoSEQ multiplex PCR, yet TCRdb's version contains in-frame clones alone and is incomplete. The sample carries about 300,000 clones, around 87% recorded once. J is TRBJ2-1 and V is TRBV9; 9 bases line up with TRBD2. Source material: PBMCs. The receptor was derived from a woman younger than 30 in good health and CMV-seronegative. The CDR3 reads CASSVDGLARNEQFF. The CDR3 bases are TGTGCCAGCAGCGTAGACGGACTAGCGAGGAATGAGCAGTTCTTC.